The entry below describes one T cell receptor beta chain. Here immunoSEQ multiplex PCR was the method, and the copy in TCRdb shows in-frame clones only, minus some. The sample holds tens of thousands of clones, about nine tenths seen once. Looked up from germline, CDR1 is SNHLY and CDR2 is FYNNEI. Trimming removed 9 bases from V and 7 bases from J; junction bases left unmatched: 6. The CDR3 runs 13 residues. This sample is drawn from a study of blood T cell repertoires in COVID-19. Study details: Both acute and convalescent COVID-19 samples were obtained from the United States, Italy and Spain. From T cells, B-cell-depleted T cells, or PBMCs came the material, which was cDNA or gDNA.

The TCR sequence derives from a man aged 70-80 years with acute or convalescent COVID-19. The chain joins TRBV2 to TRBJ2-1; TRBD1 matches 10 bases. Sequencing was carried out using peripheral blood. DNA for the CDR3: TGTGCCAGTAGGGACAGGGGTTCGAATGAGCAGTTCTTC. It codes for CASRDRGSNEQFF.